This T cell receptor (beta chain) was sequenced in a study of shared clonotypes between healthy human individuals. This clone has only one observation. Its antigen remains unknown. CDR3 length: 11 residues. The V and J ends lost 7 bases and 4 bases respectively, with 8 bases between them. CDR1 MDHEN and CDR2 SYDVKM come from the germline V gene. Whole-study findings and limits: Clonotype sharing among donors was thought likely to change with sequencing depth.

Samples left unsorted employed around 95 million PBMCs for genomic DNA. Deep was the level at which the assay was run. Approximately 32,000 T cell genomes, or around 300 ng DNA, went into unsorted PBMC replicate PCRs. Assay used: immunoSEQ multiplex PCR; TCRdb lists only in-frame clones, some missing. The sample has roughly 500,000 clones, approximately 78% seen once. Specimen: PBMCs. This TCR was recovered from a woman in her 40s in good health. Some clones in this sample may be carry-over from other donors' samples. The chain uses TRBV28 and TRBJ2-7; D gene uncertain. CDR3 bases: TGTGCCAGCACCAACCTTTACGAGCAGTACTTC. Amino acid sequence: CASTNLYEQYF.